The TCR beta chain described here comes from a study of tumor-infiltrating lymphocytes in primary liver carcinoma. Study information: Roughly 3.65 to 7.5 million productive TCRbeta reads came from each sample, comparable across tissue types.

In germline, CDR1 is ENHRY, CDR2 SYGVKD. The CDR3 is 15 amino acids. With around 520 ng total RNA as template and a constant-region primer, TCR beta cDNA was made. It was through three nested multiplex PCR rounds of slightly modified ARM-PCR that TCR beta libraries arose. Forward primers for TRBV1-TRBV30 and a C-beta reverse primer served the first two PCR rounds, at roughly 10 cycles each. TCRdb itself ran the multiplex PCR reads through MiXCR, one entry per CDR3 protein. The sample carries about 210,000 distinct CDR3 sequences, around four fifths recorded once. Comment on this clonotype: Its antigen is not known. The junction departs from the called germline gene at one end, perhaps through a read error.

Both RNA and DNA were isolated together from roughly 20-30 mg of bulk tissue that had not been sorted. Study outcomes and limitations: Representation across all five tumor regions was limited to only about 7-25% of top clones.

The sequenced material came from tumor tissue from primary liver carcinoma. This rearrangement joins TRBV10-3 to TRBJ2-7; D is ambiguous. This clonotype was obtained from a man in his forties with primary liver carcinoma and hepatitis B virus infection. CDR3 bases: TGCGCCATCAGTGAAGCCGGGTACTACTCCTACGAGCAGTACTTC. This encodes CAISEAGYYSYEQYF.